This T cell receptor (beta chain) was identified in a study of blood T cell repertoires in COVID-19. Original processing notes: Reference gene primer amplification gave nucleated cell count estimates. Produced via immunoSEQ multiplex PCR; TCRdb's table is partial and in-frame only. The DNA gave D and trimming, while V, J and clone size come from that table. Among about 190,000 clones listed, approximately 85% were seen once. Germline V gene sequence: CDR1 SGHRS, CDR2 YFSETQ. This CDR3 has 16 amino acids. V lost 1 base and J lost 2; bases outside the gene matches: 4. The receptor's source is a middle-aged man with acute COVID-19. The sequencing sample was made of PBMCs or T cells enriched from blood (not recorded which). The chain uses TRBV5-1 and TRBJ2-2; TRBD2 aligns across 8 bases. The CDR3 protein is CASSLRAGANTGELFF. CDR3 DNA: TGCGCCAGCAGCTTGAGAGCGGGAGCCAACACCGGGGAGCTGTTTTTT. Full variable domain (outside the CDR3, taken from reference TRBV5-1 and TRBJ2-2): KAGVTQTPRYLIKTRGQQVTLSCSPISGHRSVSWYQQTPGQGLQFLFEYFSETQRNKGNFPGRFSGRQFSNSRSEMNVSTLELGDSALYLCASSLRAGANTGELFFGEGSRLTVL.